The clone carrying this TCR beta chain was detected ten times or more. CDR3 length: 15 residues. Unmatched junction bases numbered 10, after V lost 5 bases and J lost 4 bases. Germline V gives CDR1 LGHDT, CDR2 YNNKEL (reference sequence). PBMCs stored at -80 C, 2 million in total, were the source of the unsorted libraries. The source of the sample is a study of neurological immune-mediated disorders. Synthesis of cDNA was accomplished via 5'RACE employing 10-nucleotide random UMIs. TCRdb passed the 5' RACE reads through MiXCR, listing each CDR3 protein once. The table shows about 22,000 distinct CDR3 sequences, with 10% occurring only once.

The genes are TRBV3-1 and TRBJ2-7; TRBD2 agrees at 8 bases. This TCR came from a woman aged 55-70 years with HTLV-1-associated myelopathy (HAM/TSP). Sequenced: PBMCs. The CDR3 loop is CASSTRRGGRYEQYF. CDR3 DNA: TGTGCCAGCAGCACACGCCGGGGGGGGCGATACGAGCAGTACTTC.